The 9 T cell receptor beta chains listed next were all sequenced from one sample in a study of tumor-infiltrating lymphocytes in primary liver carcinoma. Researchers generated TCR beta cDNA from approximately 450 ng of total RNA, relying on a constant-region primer. Slightly modified ARM-PCR with three nested multiplex PCR rounds yielded TCR beta libraries. The first two PCR rounds used TRBV1-TRBV30 forward primers with a C-beta reverse primer, nine to eleven cycles each. TCRdb re-called the multiplex PCR reads through MiXCR, storing one row per CDR3 protein. The repertoire holds 150,000 to 200,000 distinct CDR3 sequences, with about 55% as singletons. It was unsorted whole blood that yielded blood RNA, and germline DNA was also extracted. The sequenced sample was peripheral blood. All receptors come from a man aged 35-49 years with primary liver carcinoma and hepatitis B virus infection.

The V call is TRBV10-3, the J call TRBJ2-7; D not resolved. V was clipped by 1 base and J by 7 bases, with 5 bases between them. The CDR3 is made up of 11 amino acids. Germline CDR1 is ENHRY and CDR2 is SYGVKD. The CDR3 protein is CAISEWGEQYF. CDR3 nucleotide sequence: TGTGCCATCAGTGAGTGGGGTGAGCAGTACTTC.

V gene TRBV29-1 combines with J gene TRBJ2-3; 9 bases match TRBD1. Germline CDR1 is SQVTM and CDR2 is ANQGSEA. The CDR3 extends over 14 amino acids. CDR3 coding DNA: TGCGGCATTGTGGCCGGGACAGGGCTAGATACGCAGTATTTT. Translating it yields CGIVAGTGLDTQYF.

This clonotype turned up a few times. The J gene is TRBJ2-1, the V gene TRBV14, with TRBD1 identical over 9 bases. There are 16 residues in the CDR3. CDR1 and CDR2 (germline): SGHDN, FVKESK. The V and J ends lost 0 bases and 6 bases, in that order; junction bases with no gene match: 6. The CDR3 loop reads CASSQDIGQGSNEQFF. CDR3 bases: TGTGCCAGCAGCCAAGATATAGGACAGGGGAGCAATGAGCAGTTCTTC.

The genes are TRBV5-6 and TRBJ1-2, with D possibly being TRBD1 (6 bases). Germline V gene data show CDR1 as SGHDT and CDR2 as YYEEEE. There are 13 residues in the CDR3. V lost 4 bases and J 2 bases, leaving 9 bases between the germline ends. The CDR3 here is CASSPGENYGYTF. The CDR3 bases are TGTGCCAGCAGCCCAGGGGAAAACTATGGCTACACCTTC.

V and J are TRBV6-5 and TRBJ2-1; no clear D gene. Deletions cut 10 bases from V and 0 bases from J, with 10 bases between. Germline values: CDR1 MNHEY, CDR2 SVGAGI. The CDR3 is 13 residues long. In nucleotides, the CDR3 is TGTGCCACCCGATTTAGCTCCTACAATGAGCAGTTCTTC. It is translated as CATRFSSYNEQFF.

The chain couples TRBV2 to TRBJ1-4; D not certain. In germline, CDR1 is SNHLY, CDR2 FYNNEI. This CDR3 region has 12 residues. Trimming took off 1 base at V and 8 bases at J, with 5 bases between the two ends. CDR3: CASSEGPEKLFF. The CDR3 DNA reads as TGTGCCAGCAGTGAAGGTCCCGAAAAACTGTTTTTT.

For this clonotype: A much bigger clone sits one base away, suggesting this may be a read error. The V gene is TRBV11-2, the J gene TRBJ2-7, with D unresolved. The germline gives CDR1 SGHAT, CDR2 FQNNGV. The CDR3 spans 14 residues. In DNA form, the CDR3 reads TGTGCCAGCAGCTTAGGGGTACTATCCTACGATCAGTACTTC. Protein: CASSLGVLSYDQYF.

This clonotype has a handful of counts. The rearrangement uses TRBV7-8 and TRBJ2-3, with TRBD1 matching 7 bases. V lost 5 bases, J lost 4 bases, and 12 bases stayed unmatched. This CDR3 contains 16 residues. CDR1 is SGHVS, CDR2 FQNEAQ, per germline. The CDR3: CASSGSGTAEPDTQYF. The CDR3 bases are TGTGCCAGCAGCGGCTCCGGGACAGCTGAACCAGATACGCAGTATTTT.

CDR3 region: CASSTLAGATGELFF. The CDR3 DNA is TGTGCCAGCAGCACACTAGCGGGAGCTACCGGGGAGCTGTTTTTT. The rearrangement uses TRBV7-3 and TRBJ2-2, with TRBD2 matching over 11 bases. Germline V CDR1 and CDR2: SGHTA, FQGTGA. CDR3 length: 15 amino acids. V lost 5 bases and J lost 5; bases outside the gene matches: 4.